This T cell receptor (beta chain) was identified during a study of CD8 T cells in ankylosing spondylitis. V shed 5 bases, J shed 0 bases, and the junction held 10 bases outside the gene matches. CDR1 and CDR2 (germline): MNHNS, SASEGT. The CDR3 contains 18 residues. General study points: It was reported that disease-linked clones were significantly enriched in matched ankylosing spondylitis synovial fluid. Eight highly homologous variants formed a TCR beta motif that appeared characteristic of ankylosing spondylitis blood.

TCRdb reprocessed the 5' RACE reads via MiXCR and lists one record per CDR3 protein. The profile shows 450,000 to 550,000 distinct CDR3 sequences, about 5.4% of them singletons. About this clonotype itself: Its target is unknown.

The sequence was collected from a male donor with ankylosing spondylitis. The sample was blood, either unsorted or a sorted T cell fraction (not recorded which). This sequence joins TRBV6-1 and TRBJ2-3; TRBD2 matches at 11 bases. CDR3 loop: CASSLTSGRLPSTDTQYF. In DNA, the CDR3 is TGTGCCAGCAGTCTTACTAGCGGGAGACTCCCTAGCACAGATACGCAGTATTTT.